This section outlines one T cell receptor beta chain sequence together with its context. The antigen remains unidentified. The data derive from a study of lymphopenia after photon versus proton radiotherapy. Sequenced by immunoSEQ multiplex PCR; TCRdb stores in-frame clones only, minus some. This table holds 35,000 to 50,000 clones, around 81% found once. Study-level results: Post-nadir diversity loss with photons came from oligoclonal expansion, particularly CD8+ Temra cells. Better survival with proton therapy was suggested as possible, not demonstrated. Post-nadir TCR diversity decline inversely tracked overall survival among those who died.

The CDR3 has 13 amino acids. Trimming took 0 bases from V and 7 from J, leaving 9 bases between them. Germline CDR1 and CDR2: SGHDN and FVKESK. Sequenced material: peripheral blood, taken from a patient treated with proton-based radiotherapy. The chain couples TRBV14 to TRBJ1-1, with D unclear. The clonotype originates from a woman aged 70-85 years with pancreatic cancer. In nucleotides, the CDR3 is TGTGCCAGCAGCCAAGATCTTTTACGTGAAGCTTTCTTT. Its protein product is CASSQDLLREAFF.